This entry is about one TCR beta chain. The antigen is unknown. Primed by a sample-barcoded 5' primer and a J-beta primer mix, a second PCR proceeded for about 6 to 12 cycles. Carrying 12 random nucleotides, a template-switch adaptor labeled each individual cDNA molecule. TCRdb re-derived calls from the 5' RACE reads in MiXCR, one entry per CDR3 protein. Of about 1.6 million distinct CDR3 sequences in the sample, approximately 32% were seen once. The data were obtained in a study of blood T cells in healthy people across ages. Study findings and constraints: Versus aged donors, long-lived donors had higher diversity and more naive CD4+ cells. Measured against age, TCR beta diversity per million T cells decreased in a roughly linear manner.

The CDR3 contains 20 residues. The chain couples TRBV21-1 to TRBJ2-5; TRBD2 is taken as the D call from the table, unchecked against the DNA. TRBV21-1 is a known pseudogene. The TCR originated in a woman aged 25 to 39 in good health. Sequencing was carried out using blood. DNA of the CDR3: TGTGCCAGCAGCAAAGCGATATCGGCTAGCGGGACTATTCCTCAAGAGACCCAGTACTTC. It yields the protein CASSKAISASGTIPQETQYF.